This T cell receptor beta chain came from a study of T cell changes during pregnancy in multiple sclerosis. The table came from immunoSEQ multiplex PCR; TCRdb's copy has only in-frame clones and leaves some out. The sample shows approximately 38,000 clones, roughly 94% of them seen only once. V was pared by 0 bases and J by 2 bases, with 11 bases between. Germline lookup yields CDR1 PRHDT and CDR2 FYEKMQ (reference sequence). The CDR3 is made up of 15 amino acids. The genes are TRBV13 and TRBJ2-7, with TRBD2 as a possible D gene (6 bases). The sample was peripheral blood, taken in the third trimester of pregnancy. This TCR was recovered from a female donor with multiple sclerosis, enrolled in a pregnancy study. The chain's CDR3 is CASSLGVGRAYEQYF. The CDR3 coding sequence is TGTGCCAGCAGCTTAGGGGTCGGGAGAGCCTACGAGCAGTACTTC.